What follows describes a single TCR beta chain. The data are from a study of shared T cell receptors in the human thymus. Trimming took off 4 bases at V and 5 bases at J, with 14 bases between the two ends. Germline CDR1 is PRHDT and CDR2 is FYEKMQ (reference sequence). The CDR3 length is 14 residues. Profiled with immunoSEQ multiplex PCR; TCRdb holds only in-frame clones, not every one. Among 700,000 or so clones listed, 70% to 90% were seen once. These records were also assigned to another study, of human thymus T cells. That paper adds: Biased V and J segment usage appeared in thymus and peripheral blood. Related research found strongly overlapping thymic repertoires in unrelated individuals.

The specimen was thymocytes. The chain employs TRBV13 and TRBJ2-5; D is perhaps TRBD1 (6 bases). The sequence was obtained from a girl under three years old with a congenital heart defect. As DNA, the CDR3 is TGTGCCAGCAGCTCTTACAGGGTAGGGGAGACCCAGTACTTC. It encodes CASSSYRVGETQYF.